A single sample gave rise to the 30 T cell receptor beta chains below, sequenced in a study of shared clonotypes between healthy human individuals. The table came from immunoSEQ multiplex PCR; TCRdb's copy has only in-frame clones and leaves some out. This sample yields around 500,000 clones, of which approximately 79% are seen a single time; approximately 12% belongs to the top ten. The sequencing input was PBMCs. The source of these receptors is a woman in her forties in good health. Some clones in this sample may be carry-over from other donors' samples.

The chain is built from TRBV2 and TRBJ1-4; no clear D. Germline assignment: CDR1 SNHLY and CDR2 FYNNEI. This CDR3 is built from 13 residues. Trimming pared 7 bases from V and 5 bases from J, leaving 11 bases between. The CDR3 protein is CASIGLLNEKLFF. The CDR3 bases are TGTGCCAGCATCGGACTGTTGAATGAAAAACTGTTTTTT.

The chain has TRBV14 and TRBJ2-5, with a possible D match to TRBD2 (6 bases). Trimming removed 4 bases at V and 0 bases at J, with 12 bases between. The CDR3 runs 15 residues. CDR1 and CDR2 (germline): SGHDN, FVKESK. The CDR3 loop reads CASSPGLLYQETQYF. CDR3 nucleotides: TGTGCCAGCAGCCCGGGACTTTTGTACCAAGAGACCCAGTACTTC.

The J gene is TRBJ2-2, the V gene TRBV7-2; no definite D call. From germline, CDR1 is SGHTA and CDR2 FQGNSA. Trimming cost V 5 bases and J 1 base, with 8 bases left between them. The CDR3 extends over 14 amino acids. The CDR3 loop reads CASSLIRNTGELFF. In DNA form, the CDR3 reads TGTGCCAGCAGCCTGATAAGGAACACCGGGGAGCTGTTTTTT. The full variable domain, its missing parts supplied by reference TRBV7-2 and TRBJ2-2, is GAGVSQSPSNKVTEKGKDVELRCDPISGHTALYWYRQSLGQGLEFLIYFQGNSAPDKSGLPSDRFSAERTGGSVSTLTIQRTQQEDSAVYLCASSLIRNTGELFFGEGSRLTVL.

Note on this clone: This CDR3 is also generated by other DNA sequences in the sample. The rearrangement joins TRBV5-1 to TRBJ2-3, with a tentative D call TRBD1 (6 bases). The germline CDR1 and CDR2 sequences are SGHRS and YFSETQ. V lost 0 bases and J lost 4, with 9 bases in between. CDR3 length: 14 amino acids. CDR3 amino acids: CASSLVGGADTQYF. The CDR3 DNA reads as TGCGCCAGCAGCTTGGTTGGGGGCGCAGATACGCAGTATTTT. Drawing the rest from reference TRBV5-1 and TRBJ2-3, the complete variable domain is KAGVTQTPRYLIKTRGQQVTLSCSPISGHRSVSWYQQTPGQGLQFLFEYFSETQRNKGNFPGRFSGRQFSNSRSEMNVSTLELGDSALYLCASSLVGGADTQYFGPGTRLTVL.

The chain is built from TRBV27 and TRBJ2-1, with 10 nucleotides matching TRBD2. This CDR3 has 17 amino acids. The germline V gene has CDR1 MNHEY and CDR2 SMNVEV (reference sequence). The J segment lost 2 bases and the V segment lost 6 bases, leaving 10 bases of the junction unmatched. CDR3 in DNA: TGTGCCAGCAGCCGGGGGCTAGCGGGAGCTGCCTACAATGAGCAGTTCTTC. Protein: CASSRGLAGAAYNEQFF.

J is TRBJ2-7 and V is TRBV5-1, with D perhaps TRBD1 or TRBD2 (6 bases each). The CDR3 consists of 17 residues. Germline lookup yields CDR1 SGHRS and CDR2 YFSETQ. Trimming removed 4 bases at V and 9 bases at J, with 29 bases between. CDR3 loop: CASSPNLHSAGGNRQYF. The CDR3 nucleotides read TGCGCCAGCAGCCCCAACCTTCATAGTGCCGGGGGCAATCGGCAGTACTTC. Full variable domain (rest looked up from reference TRBV5-1 and TRBJ2-7): KAGVTQTPRYLIKTRGQQVTLSCSPISGHRSVSWYQQTPGQGLQFLFEYFSETQRNKGNFPGRFSGRQFSNSRSEMNVSTLELGDSALYLCASSPNLHSAGGNRQYFGPGTRLTVT.

V usage is TRBV15 and J usage is TRBJ1-3, with D possibly TRBD1 on 5 matching bases. With 0 bases removed from V and 2 bases from J, the gap between germline ends came to 11 bases. From germline, CDR1 is LNHNV and CDR2 YYDKDF (reference sequence). CDR3 length: 16 residues. The CDR3 nucleotides read TGTGCCACCAGCAGAGATCGGGGGAGACCTGGAAACACCATATATTTT. Protein sequence: CATSRDRGRPGNTIYF.

The chain joins TRBV7-9 to TRBJ2-3; D may be TRBD1 (5 bases). The V gene lost 1 base and the J gene lost 4 bases, with 12 bases spanning the gap. The V gene's germline CDR1 is SEHNR and CDR2 FQNEAQ (reference sequence). The CDR3 has 15 amino acids. CDR3 sequence reads: CASSLGRVRADTQYF. DNA for the CDR3: TGTGCCAGCAGCTTAGGCAGGGTCCGGGCAGATACGCAGTATTTT. Together with reference TRBV7-9 and TRBJ2-3, the CDR3 gives the full variable domain: DTGVSQNPRHKITKRGQNVTFRCDPISEHNRLYWYRQTLGQGPEFLTYFQNEAQLEKSRLLSDRFSAERPKGSFSTLEIQRTEQGDSAMYLCASSLGRVRADTQYFGPGTRLTVL.

The chain couples TRBV11-2 to TRBJ2-7; D gene ambiguous. CDR1 is SGHAT, CDR2 FQNNGV, per germline. With 3 bases removed from V and 2 bases from J, the gap between germline ends came to 11 bases. This CDR3 is 14 amino acids long. The CDR3 bases are TGTGCCAGCAGCTTTTCTCTAGGAACCTACGAGCAGTACTTC. Protein sequence: CASSFSLGTYEQYF.

This clone was observed a single time. The CDR3 here is CASMGTGEKGETQYF. DNA for the CDR3: TGTGCCAGTATGGGGACAGGGGAAAAGGGGGAGACCCAGTACTTC. The chain has TRBV19 and TRBJ2-5; 10 bases are shared with TRBD1. This CDR3 contains 15 residues. Germline V lookup: CDR1 LNHDA, CDR2 SQIVND (reference sequence). V was pared by 7 bases and J by 5 bases, with 10 bases of the junction left unmatched.

The V call is TRBV7-2, the J call TRBJ2-7; D unclear. The CDR3 consists of 14 residues. Looked up from germline, CDR1 is SGHTA and CDR2 is FQGNSA. The V and J ends lost 1 base and 4 bases respectively, with 11 bases between them. This CDR3 is CASSLVGLGYEQYF. For the CDR3, the DNA is TGTGCCAGCAGCTTAGTAGGCTTAGGATACGAGCAGTACTTC.

This clone has more than one count but fewer than ten. The chain carries TRBV6-6 and TRBJ2-7; D gene ambiguous. V shed 0 bases and J shed 4 bases, with 7 bases lying between them. CDR3 length: 13 residues. Germline assignment: CDR1 MNHNY and CDR2 SVGAGI (reference sequence). This CDR3 reads CASSYSGVYEQYF. The DNA of the CDR3 is TGTGCCAGCAGTTACTCGGGTGTATACGAGCAGTACTTC.

This chain joins TRBV2 and TRBJ1-3, with 8 bases lining up with TRBD1. The CDR3 is 13 amino acids. V lost 7 bases, J lost 4 bases, and 3 bases stayed unmatched. Per germline, CDR1 SNHLY and CDR2 FYNNEI. The DNA of the CDR3 is TGTGCCAGCACAGGGGGCTACGGAAACACCATATATTTT. This sequence encodes CASTGGYGNTIYF.

The rearrangement joins TRBV28 to TRBJ2-5; D call uncertain. The V gene lost 4 bases and the J gene lost 2 bases, with 8 bases spanning the gap. CDR1 is MDHEN and CDR2 is SYDVKM in the germline V gene. This CDR3 region has 13 residues. The DNA for the CDR3 is TGTGCCAGCAGTTGGGGAATTCAAGAGACCCAGTACTTC. Amino acids: CASSWGIQETQYF.

V is TRBV27 and J is TRBJ2-1; the match to TRBD2 covers 13 bases. V lost 5 bases to trimming and J lost 7 bases; unmatched junction nucleotides: 2. The germline CDR1 and CDR2 sequences are MNHEY and SMNVEV (reference sequence). This CDR3 region has 14 residues. DNA for the CDR3: TGTGCCAGCAGTCTACTAGCGGGAGGGAATGAGCAGTTCTTC. This gives the protein CASSLLAGGNEQFF.

This clone showed up just a few times. The rearrangement links TRBV27 to TRBJ2-2; D gene ambiguous. The CDR3 length is 14 residues. V gave up 5 bases and J gave up 1 base, with 8 bases separating them. Germline loops: CDR1 MNHEY, CDR2 SMNVEV (reference sequence). CDR3 bases: TGTGCCAGCAGTCCCCAGATGAACACCGGGGAGCTGTTTTTT. Its protein product is CASSPQMNTGELFF.

This chain uses TRBV9 with TRBJ2-7; D is possibly TRBD2 (5 bases). V lost 0 bases, J lost 0 bases, and 10 bases lay in between. CDR3 length equals 15 residues. Per germline, CDR1 SGDLS and CDR2 YYNGEE. This CDR3 is CASSVAVGLSYEQYF. The DNA of the CDR3 is TGTGCCAGCAGCGTAGCGGTCGGACTCTCCTACGAGCAGTACTTC.

This chain connects TRBV9 to TRBJ2-3; D is unclear. Trimming took 4 bases from V and 5 from J, leaving 20 bases between them. This CDR3 has 16 residues. Germline CDR1 is SGDLS and CDR2 is YYNGEE. CDR3 nucleotides: TGTGCCAGCAGCTCTACCCGGCACCGACTGGGAGATACGCAGTATTTT. The encoded protein is CASSSTRHRLGDTQYF.

The chain carries TRBV18 and TRBJ2-7, with TRBD1 identical over 7 bases. V was clipped by 6 bases and J by 2 bases; unmatched bases: 7. CDR3 size: 14 residues. Germline CDR1 reads KGHSH; CDR2 reads LQKENI. The DNA for the CDR3 is TGTGCCAGCTCTCCTACAGGGGCCCCCTACGAGCAGTACTTC. This codes for CASSPTGAPYEQYF.

The chain uses TRBV5-4 and TRBJ2-2; 9 bases match TRBD1. Germline values: CDR1 SGHNT, CDR2 YYREEE (reference sequence). CDR3 length: 15 residues. Trimming cost V 3 bases and J 7 bases; bases outside gene matches: 7. The CDR3 nucleotides are TGTGCCAGCAGCTGGGACAGGGTATTGGTCGGGGAGCTGTTTTTT. It codes for CASSWDRVLVGELFF.

J is TRBJ2-7 and V is TRBV28; 10 bases agree with TRBD1. Germline V gives CDR1 MDHEN, CDR2 SYDVKM. J was trimmed by 4 bases and V by 5 bases; bases with no gene match: 11. The CDR3 contains 16 residues. The CDR3 region has the DNA TGTGCCAGCAGTAAAATATCCGGGACAGGGGCGTACGAGCAGTACTTC. Residues: CASSKISGTGAYEQYF.

This clone has a handful of counts. This likely traces to a read error, being one base from a far larger clone. V and J are TRBV30 and TRBJ2-5; no clear D. Germline V gene data show CDR1 as GTSNPN and CDR2 as SVGIG (reference sequence). The CDR3 covers 14 residues. Trimming took 0 bases from V and 7 from J, leaving 15 bases between them. The CDR3 reads CAWSVIGNPGTQYF. CDR3 coding DNA: TGTGCCTGGAGTGTAATCGGCAACCCTGGGACCCAGTACTTC.

V and J are TRBV5-8 and TRBJ1-6; D ambiguous. The CDR3 loop spans 14 amino acids. CDR1 is SGHTS, CDR2 YDEGEE, per germline. V dropped 3 bases and J dropped 7 bases, with 11 bases sitting between them. CDR3 sequence (DNA): TGTGCCAGCAGCTCCTGGGGAAGGAATTCACCCCTCCACTTT. Translating it yields CASSSWGRNSPLHF.

This rearrangement joins TRBV28 to TRBJ2-7; 11 bases align to TRBD1. Germline V gene lookup returns CDR1 MDHEN and CDR2 SYDVKM. The CDR3 runs to 15 residues. The trim removed 2 bases at V and 7 bases at J, leaving 7 bases unmatched. CDR3 region: CASSLILRDRGEQYF. The CDR3 bases are TGTGCCAGCAGTTTAATCCTCCGGGACAGGGGGGAGCAGTACTTC. Supplemented by reference TRBV28 and TRBJ2-7, the full variable domain reads DVKVTQSSRYLVKRTGEKVFLECVQDMDHENMFWYRQDPGLGLRLIYFSYDVKMKEKGDIPEGYSVSREKKERFSLILESASTNQTSMYLCASSLILRDRGEQYFGPGTRLTVT.

In its sample, this clone was seen once. The V call is TRBV6-6, the J call TRBJ2-7; maybe TRBD1 (5 bases). This CDR3 is built from 15 residues. CDR1 is MNHNY and CDR2 is SVGAGI in the germline V gene (reference sequence). The V end lost 0 bases, the J end lost 2 bases, and 11 bases lay between the germline ends. The CDR3 DNA sequence: TGTGCCAGCAGTTACTCAGAGGCAGGGCCCTACGAGCAGTACTTC. Its protein is CASSYSEAGPYEQYF.

In regard to this clone: A read error may produce the germline difference seen at one junction end. The chain links TRBV5-6 to TRBJ2-4, with TRBD1 matching 12 bases. The CDR3 spans 15 residues. Germline V gene sequence: CDR1 SGHDT, CDR2 YYEEEE. CDR3 sequence: CASSGGQGAVNIQYF. CDR3 DNA sequence: TGTGCCAGCAGCGGGGGACAGGGGGCGGTAAACATTCAGTACTTT.

This clone has a handful of counts. This chain joins TRBV6-1 and TRBJ1-5; D ambiguous. Deletions cut 2 bases from V and 8 bases from J, with 13 bases between. The CDR3 runs 14 residues. Germline V gene lookup returns CDR1 MNHNS and CDR2 SASEGT. DNA of the CDR3: TGTGCCAGCAGTGAATCGGGGTTTAATAAGCCCCAGCATTTT. Its translation: CASSESGFNKPQHF.

The chain employs TRBV7-2 and TRBJ2-3, with TRBD2 identical over 7 bases. CDR1 SGHTA and CDR2 FQGNSA come from the germline V gene. J lost 0 bases, V lost 0 bases, and 6 bases had no gene match. CDR3 length: 17 residues. CDR3 DNA: TGTGCCAGCAGCTTAGCGAGCGGGACCTCCAGCACAGATACGCAGTATTTT. Residues: CASSLASGTSSTDTQYF.

The V call is TRBV5-1, the J call TRBJ2-3, with 13 nucleotides matching TRBD2. The junction had 5 bases not matched to a gene; V was cut back by 4 bases and J by 0 bases. The CDR3 length is 17 residues. The germline V gene has CDR1 SGHRS and CDR2 YFSETQ. DNA of the CDR3: TGCGCCAGCAGCCCCGCACTAGCGGGAGGGAGCACAGATACGCAGTATTTT. Protein product: CASSPALAGGSTDTQYF. The full variable domain, in which reference TRBV5-1 and TRBJ2-3 provide the parts outside the CDR3, is KAGVTQTPRYLIKTRGQQVTLSCSPISGHRSVSWYQQTPGQGLQFLFEYFSETQRNKGNFPGRFSGRQFSNSRSEMNVSTLELGDSALYLCASSPALAGGSTDTQYFGPGTRLTVL.

The chain has TRBV10-3 and TRBJ2-5; D is unclear. This CDR3 contains 13 residues. CDR1 ENHRY and CDR2 SYGVKD come from the germline V gene. Trimming shortened V by 7 bases and J by 1 base, and 10 bases separated the two germline ends. The CDR3 DNA sequence: TGTGCCATCACCGCTAGTTTCCAAGAGACCCAGTACTTC. This translates into CAITASFQETQYF.